This TCR beta chain was sequenced during a study of cytomegalovirus exposure and HLA in healthy donors. Regarding the study as a whole: Across all donors, roughly uniform sequencing depth was an assumption of the presence/absence analyses. Highest at DRB1 and lowest at HLA-C, TCR association rates differed among HLA loci in a later analysis.

Details on this clone: Its target is not known.

Use of 60 Vbeta and 13 Jbeta primers characterized the PCR. Assay: immunoSEQ multiplex PCR; the TCRdb copy retains only in-frame clones and omits some. This sample has about 100,000 clones, with more than 75% found just once. Losses at the gene ends were 6 bases for V and 6 bases for J; bases not matched to a gene: 7. CDR1 MNHEY and CDR2 SMNVEV come from the germline V gene (reference sequence). This CDR3 region has 15 residues. The chain links TRBV27 to TRBJ2-1, with 11 bases fitting TRBD2. This receptor was taken from a woman aged 45 to 65 in good health and CMV-seropositive. Sequencing input: PBMCs. The CDR3 sequence: CASSLGTSGGNEQFF. In DNA, the CDR3 is TGTGCCAGCAGCCTAGGGACTAGCGGAGGCAATGAGCAGTTCTTC.